This record looks at one T cell receptor (beta chain) sequence and its context. Its antigen has not been determined. It is unclear where the CDR3 begins or ends on the DNA, so no DNA is shown, and the CDR3 is as TCRdb lists it. Using the deep immunoSEQ assay, multiplex PCR amplified TCR CDR3 regions from genomic DNA. For each cell subset, the extracted genomic DNA was distributed evenly across all wells of several immunoSEQ 96-well plates, and each plate served as one replicate. For sorted subsets, about 200 ng genomic DNA, equal to about 30,000 T cell genomes, was loaded into each replicate PCR. The purified libraries were quantified using a Qubit 3.0 fluorometer, sized with a Bioanalyzer 2100, and then quantified again using the KAPA Library Quantification kit. A separate single-read 150-cycle Illumina NextSeq 550 flow cell was used to sequence each immunoSEQ 96-well plate. Per the original workflow: Because the immunoSEQ output held only junctional sequences and lacked quality scores, the filtering could not match the filtering applied to full-length reads. To assign V/J genes and CDR3, sequences were annotated against IMGT germline references using PyIR, a Python wrapper for IgBLAST v1.9. Reads were removed for weak V/J assignments (E-value above 1e-6), missing CDR3, stop codons, out-of-frame junctions, or ambiguous translated residues. A V3J clonotype was defined by an identical inferred V gene, J gene, and CDR3 amino acid sequence. The percentage overlap between two repertoires was calculated by dividing the number of shared unique clonotypes by the size of the smaller repertoire. Repertoire richness was assessed with RTK rarefaction, the Chao1 estimator, and Recon v2.1 estimates of unobserved clonotypes. Generation probabilities for all TCRbeta clonotypes obtained by the gDNA method from a few donors were computed using OLGA. In TCRdb, the immuneACCESS table is reduced to in-frame sequences with V and J assigned. These tables do not hold every clone; where another copy was compared, an unresolved V gene accounts for under half, and the others remain unexplained. That table furnishes V, J and clone size, whereas the DNA furnished D and trimming. The sample table contains 1.5 million to 1.9 million clones; only one count was recorded for 95% to 99% of them. Roughly 0.45% of the sample is in the top ten clones.

The data are from a study of shared clonotypes between healthy human individuals (dated by TCRdb to 2019 to 2021). Some background on the complete study: Two women and three men aged 18 to 49 years were included in the cohort. For each donor, three plates each were used for CD4 naive and CD4 memory, two plates were used for CD8 naive, and one plate was used for CD8 memory. To estimate repertoire size and how much clonotype sharing occurs between individuals, the study deeply sequenced the blood TCR repertoires of several healthy adults. Different laboratories and diverse techniques were used to prepare libraries and sequence TCR repertoires, to increase sequencing depth and limit assay-specific biases. Between about 0.8 and 9.5 billion PBMCs per donor were obtained by leukapheresis.

Via the germline V gene (reference sequence), CDR1 is LNHDA and CDR2 SQIVND. From the cysteine through the phenylalanine, the CDR3 covers 11 amino acids. General findings and caveats noted by the study authors: Estimated clonotype richness was generally larger for naive than for memory subsets. Based on pairwise subsampling, the degree of clonotype sharing among donors was expected to be affected by sequencing depth. Sampling was limited to blood, and TCR repertoires in tissue likely differ from TCR repertoires in blood. Higher generation probabilities were observed for clonotypes shared by all four sorted-subset donors than for non-shared clonotypes. Because the study included only a small number of donors, the genetic and exposure-history diversity represented was limited. Incomplete sequencing was indicated by rarefaction of sorted-subset datasets, despite the large sequencing depth. Across a few donors, around 5% of naive CD4, approximately 3.6% of naive CD8, under 2.5% of memory CD4, and around 0.4% of memory CD8 clonotypes were shared.

The donors were healthy, HIV-negative adults who had no recently reported acute infections or vaccinations. Every donor was a Caucasian adult living in Nashville, Tennessee, USA. Magnetic negative selection was used to enrich CD4+ T cells, after which naive cells were positively selected on CD45RA and the negative fraction became the memory subset. Blood was obtained by leukapheresis, after which PBMCs were separated by Ficoll-Histopaque density gradient centrifugation and cryopreserved in liquid nitrogen vapor phase. Analytical flow cytometry was used to check the purity and quantity of each magnetically sorted T cell population. Genomic DNA was isolated from every sorted fraction and measured by UV absorbance on a Nanodrop 2000c.

Material for sequencing was naive CD4+ T cells sorted from blood. The cell subset or site label here, explained by the study, means: CD45RA+ positively selected. In this chain, TRBV19 is recombined with TRBJ1-2. The TCR comes from a man aged 30-40 years in good health. The CDR3 region reads CASTSGYGYTF.